The 4 T cell receptor beta chains below come from one sample, sequenced in a study of cytomegalovirus exposure and HLA in healthy donors. It was with 60 Vbeta and 13 Jbeta primers that the PCR ran. The method was immunoSEQ multiplex PCR; TCRdb's version includes in-frame clones alone and lacks a portion of them. The sample has roughly 150,000 clones, roughly 77% seen once. The sequencing sample was made of PBMCs. The receptors here all came from a man aged 18-30 years in good health and CMV-seropositive.

The chain carries TRBV27 and TRBJ2-1, with no clear D. Per germline, CDR1 MNHEY and CDR2 SMNVEV (reference sequence). The CDR3 consists of 14 residues. The V and J ends lost 6 bases and 7 bases respectively, with 16 bases between them. For the CDR3, the DNA is TGTGCCAGCAGGTCCACCATATTCGAGAATGAGCAGTTCTTC. As protein: CASRSTIFENEQFF.

Concerning this clone itself: A far more abundant clone sits one base away, making this likely a read error. The CDR3 bases are TGTGCCAGCAGCTTAGGGCTACTGGGACAGGGGTCGTTCGAGCAGTACTTC. It yields the protein CASSLGLLGQGSFEQYF. The chain joins TRBV7-2 to TRBJ2-7; 10 positions match TRBD1. This CDR3 contains 17 residues. The germline gives CDR1 SGHTA, CDR2 FQGNSA. V lost 1 base, J lost 6 bases, and 12 bases stayed unmatched.

CDR3 in amino acids: CASSLRLAGGSTDTQYF. The CDR3 DNA reads as TGTGCCAGCAGCTTAAGGTTAGCGGGAGGAAGCACAGATACGCAGTATTTT. J is TRBJ2-3 and V is TRBV13, with TRBD2 identical over 10 bases. This CDR3 is built from 17 residues. V trimming: 2 bases; J trimming: 0 bases; junction bases outside the gene matches: 5. The germline gives CDR1 PRHDT, CDR2 FYEKMQ (reference sequence).

The rearrangement links TRBV7-9 to TRBJ1-6; 7 bases align to TRBD1. Trimming at V came to 5 bases and at J to 7 bases, leaving 5 bases not matched to a gene. Germline V lookup: CDR1 SEHNR, CDR2 FQNEAQ (reference sequence). CDR3 size: 14 residues. The CDR3 region is CASSQTGINSPLHF. In nucleotides, the CDR3 is TGTGCCAGCAGCCAGACAGGGATAAATTCACCCCTCCACTTT.